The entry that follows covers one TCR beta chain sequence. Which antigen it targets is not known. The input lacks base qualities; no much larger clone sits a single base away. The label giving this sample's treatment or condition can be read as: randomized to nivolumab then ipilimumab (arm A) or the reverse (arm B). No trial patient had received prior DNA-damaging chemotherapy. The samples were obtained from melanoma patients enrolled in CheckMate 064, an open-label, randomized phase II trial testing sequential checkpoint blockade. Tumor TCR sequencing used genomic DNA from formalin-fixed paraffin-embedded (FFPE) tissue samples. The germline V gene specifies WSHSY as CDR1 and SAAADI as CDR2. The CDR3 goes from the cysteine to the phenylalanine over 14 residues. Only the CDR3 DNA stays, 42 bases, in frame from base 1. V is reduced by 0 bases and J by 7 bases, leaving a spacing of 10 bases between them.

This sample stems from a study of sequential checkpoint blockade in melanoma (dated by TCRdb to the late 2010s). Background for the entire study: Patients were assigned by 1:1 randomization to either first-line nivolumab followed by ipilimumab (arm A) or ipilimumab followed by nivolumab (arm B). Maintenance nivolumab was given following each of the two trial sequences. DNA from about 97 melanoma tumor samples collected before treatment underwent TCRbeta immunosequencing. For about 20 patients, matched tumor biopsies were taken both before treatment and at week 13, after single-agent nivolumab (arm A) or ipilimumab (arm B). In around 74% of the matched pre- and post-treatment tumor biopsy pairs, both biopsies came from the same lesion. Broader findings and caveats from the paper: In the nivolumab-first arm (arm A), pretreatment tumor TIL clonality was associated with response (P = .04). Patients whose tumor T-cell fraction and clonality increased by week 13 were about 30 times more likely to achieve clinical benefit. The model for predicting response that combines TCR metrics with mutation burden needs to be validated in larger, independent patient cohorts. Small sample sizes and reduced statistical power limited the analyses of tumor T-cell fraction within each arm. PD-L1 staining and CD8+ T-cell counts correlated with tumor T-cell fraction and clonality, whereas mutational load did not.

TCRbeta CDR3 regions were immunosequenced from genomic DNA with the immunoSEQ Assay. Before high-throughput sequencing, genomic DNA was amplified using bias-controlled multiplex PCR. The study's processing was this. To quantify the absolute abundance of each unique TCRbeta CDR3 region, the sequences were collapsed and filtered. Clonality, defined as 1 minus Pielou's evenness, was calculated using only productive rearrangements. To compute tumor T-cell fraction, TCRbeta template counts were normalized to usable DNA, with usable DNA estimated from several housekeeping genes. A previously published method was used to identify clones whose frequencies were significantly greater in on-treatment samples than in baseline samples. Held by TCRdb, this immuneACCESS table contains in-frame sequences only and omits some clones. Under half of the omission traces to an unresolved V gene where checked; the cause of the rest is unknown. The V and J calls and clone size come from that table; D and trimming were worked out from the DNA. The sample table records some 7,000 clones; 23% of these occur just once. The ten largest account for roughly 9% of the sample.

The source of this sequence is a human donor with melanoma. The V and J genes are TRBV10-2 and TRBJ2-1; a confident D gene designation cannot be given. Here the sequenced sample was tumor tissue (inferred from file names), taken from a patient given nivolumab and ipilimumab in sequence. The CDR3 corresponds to CASSESVSGNEQFF. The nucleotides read TGCGCCAGCAGTGAGTCGGTCTCGGGTAATGAGCAGTTCTTC.